The rows below give T cell receptor beta chains drawn from one sample of a study of cytomegalovirus exposure and HLA in healthy donors. The method was immunoSEQ multiplex PCR; TCRdb's version includes in-frame clones alone and lacks a portion of them. The sample shows more than 150,000 clones, 82% of them seen only once. Sequencing was performed on PBMCs. The receptor set was obtained from a woman aged 45-59 years in good health and CMV-seropositive. The CDR3 runs from the conserved cysteine through the conserved F or W. The D gene is left open where the match is weak. Clone size is stated in some rows and not others, as once, few, many or a class when expanded.

length	J	D	size	V	DNA	CDR3
15	TRBJ1-2	-	-	TRBV28	TGTGCCAGCAGTCTACCTTCTACCCCTAACTATGGCTACACCTTC	CASSLPSTPNYGYTF
15	TRBJ1-3	-	-	TRBV5-1	TGCGCCAGCAGATCGACGGGGGTCTCTGGAAACACCATATATTTT	CASRSTGVSGNTIYF
15	TRBJ1-6	-	-	TRBV30	TGTGCCTGGAGTGGATCCCCCTCGGGTAATTCACCCCTCCACTTT	CAWSGSPSGNSPLHF
13	TRBJ1-2	TRBD1	few	TRBV9	TGTGCCAGCAGCCCCCGGACAGGGTTTGGCTACACCTTC	CASSPRTGFGYTF
12	TRBJ2-2	-	-	TRBV6-5	TGTGCCAGCAGTACAGGGACCGGGGAGCTGTTTTTT	CASSTGTGELFF
16	TRBJ1-4	-	-	TRBV14	TGTGCCAGCAGCCAACGAACGGTTGCAACTAATGAAAAACTGTTTTTT	CASSQRTVATNEKLFF
14	TRBJ1-1	TRBD1	-	TRBV25-1	TGTGCCAGCAGTGAACCCGGGACAGGCACTGAAGCTTTCTTT	CASSEPGTGTEAFF
10	TRBJ1-1	-	-	TRBV20-1	TGCAGTGCAGGGACACGAGAAGCTTTCTTT	CSAGTREAFF
13	TRBJ1-3	-	once	TRBV15	TGTGCCACCAGCTTCCAAACTGGAAACACCATATATTTT	CATSFQTGNTIYF
13	TRBJ2-1	TRBD1	-	TRBV25-1	TGTGCCAGCAGTGAGGGGACAGGGAATGAGCAGTTCTTC	CASSEGTGNEQFF
16	TRBJ2-1	TRBD2	-	TRBV5-4	TGTGCCAGCAGCTTGCTTCCGGGGGGGCAATACAATGAGCAGTTCTTC	CASSLLPGGQYNEQFF
11	TRBJ2-7	TRBD1	-	TRBV20-1	TGCAGTACGGACAGGGGCGACGAGCAGTACTTC	CSTDRGDEQYF
15	TRBJ1-6	-	-	TRBV5-5	TGTGCCAGCAGCTTGGCCAGCTCCTATAATTCACCCCTCCACTTT	CASSLASSYNSPLHF
15	TRBJ1-1	TRBD1	-	TRBV30	TGTGCCTGGGGGGGGCAGGGGGCCTGGAACACTGAAGCTTTCTTT	CAWGGQGAWNTEAFF
16	TRBJ2-2	TRBD1	-	TRBV5-8	TGTGCCAGCAGGGTACTACAGGGGGCGAACACCGGGGAGCTGTTTTTT	CASRVLQGANTGELFF
12	TRBJ1-1	-	-	TRBV6-6	TGTGCCAGCACCATTCAGGGCACTGAAGCTTTCTTT	CASTIQGTEAFF
15	TRBJ1-5	-	few	TRBV9	TGTGCCAGCAGGGCCGCACGGGGGTCGAATCAGCCCCAGCATTTT	CASRAARGSNQPQHF
13	TRBJ2-7	TRBD2	-	TRBV5-6	TGTGCCAGCAGCTTCGGCGGGGGTTACGAGCAGTACTTC	CASSFGGGYEQYF
14	TRBJ1-5	-	-	TRBV19	TGTGCCAGTAGTATAAAGGGAGGAGATCAGCCCCAGCATTTT	CASSIKGGDQPQHF
14	TRBJ2-1	-	-	TRBV29-1	TGCAGCGTTCCTGGCAGGGAAAGGGCCATTGAGCAGTTCTTC	CSVPGRERAIEQFF
15	TRBJ2-3	-	-	TRBV7-9	TGTGCCAGCAGCTTTCTTGGTGACAGAACAGATACGCAGTATTTT	CASSFLGDRTDTQYF
11	TRBJ2-7	-	-	TRBV7-9	TGTGCCAGCAGCTACAGCGGCGAGCAGTACTTC	CASSYSGEQYF
16	TRBJ2-7	TRBD2	-	TRBV13	TGTGCCAGCAGCTCCGGACTAGCGGTTTTTCCCTACGAGCAGTACTTC	CASSSGLAVFPYEQYF
14	TRBJ1-2	TRBD1	few	TRBV7-9	TGTGCCAGCAGCTTAGGGGGACAGGGCTATGGCTACACCTTC	CASSLGGQGYGYTF
13	TRBJ1-1	TRBD1	-	TRBV2	TGTGCCAGCAGCTTCACCAGGGGGACTGAAGCTTTCTTT	CASSFTRGTEAFF
14	TRBJ1-1	-	-	TRBV5-1	TGCGCCAGCAGCTTGAACACATTGAACACTGAAGCTTTCTTT	CASSLNTLNTEAFF
16	TRBJ2-3	TRBD2	-	TRBV27	TGTGCCAGCAGTTTATCGTCTAGCGGGGGTGCAGATACGCAGTATTTT	CASSLSSSGGADTQYF